The 27 T cell receptor beta chains listed next were all sequenced from one sample in a study of shared clonotypes between healthy human individuals. Assay used: immunoSEQ multiplex PCR; TCRdb lists only in-frame clones, some missing. This table holds about 490,000 clones, approximately 80% found once. Sequencing used PBMCs. Source of these receptors: a woman between 40 and 55 years old in good health. Some clones in this sample may be carry-over from other donors' samples.

This chain joins TRBV6-4 and TRBJ2-3; no definite D call. V was pared by 0 bases and J by 4 bases, with 11 bases between. The CDR3 consists of 15 residues. Germline CDR1 reads MRHNA; CDR2 reads SNTAGT. In DNA form, the CDR3 reads TGTGCCAGCAGTGACTCGAAAGCTGAGGCAGATACGCAGTATTTT. Amino acids: CASSDSKAEADTQYF.

The chain couples TRBV19 to TRBJ1-5; 9 bases fit TRBD1. Germline lookup yields CDR1 LNHDA and CDR2 SQIVND (reference sequence). Trimming removed 1 base from V and 5 bases from J; junction bases left unmatched: 6. The CDR3 loop spans 16 amino acids. CDR3 DNA: TGTGCCAGTAGTATAGGGGACAGGGAGGAGGATCAGCCCCAGCATTTT. As protein: CASSIGDREEDQPQHF.

This clone was detected only once. The genes are TRBV25-1 and TRBJ2-3; 13 nucleotides line up with TRBD2. V lost 1 base to trimming and J lost 2 bases; unmatched junction nucleotides: 3. The germline CDR1 and CDR2 sequences are MGHDK and SYGVNS. CDR3 length: 17 amino acids. The CDR3 bases are TGTGCCAGCAGTGAATTTGGACTAGCGGGGGCCACAGATACGCAGTATTTT. It yields the protein CASSEFGLAGATDTQYF.

To note about this clone: Germline is not matched at one junction end, which may reflect a read error. The CDR3 DNA is TGCGCCAGCAGCGCTGCCGACACCTTAGGTCAAGTGACCCAGTACTTC. Protein: CASSAADTLGQVTQYF. The chain combines TRBV5-1 with TRBJ2-5; D is undetermined. Germline V gene data show CDR1 as SGHRS and CDR2 as YFSETQ. The CDR3 contains 16 residues.

The CDR3 region is CASSGKFYNEQFF. The CDR3 bases are TGTGCCAGCAGCGGGAAGTTTTACAATGAGCAGTTCTTC. The V gene is TRBV6-5, the J gene TRBJ2-1; a possible D gene is TRBD2 (5 bases). CDR1 MNHEY and CDR2 SVGAGI come from the germline V gene. The V end was cut by 6 bases, the J end by 4 bases, with 10 bases between. The CDR3 is 13 residues long.

The chain joins TRBV7-2 to TRBJ2-3, with 10 nucleotides matching TRBD2. The V gene end was trimmed by 2 bases and the J gene end by 6 bases; junction bases not matched to a gene: 8. The CDR3 covers 16 residues. In germline, CDR1 is SGHTA, CDR2 FQGNSA. The CDR3 here is CASSLPATSGTDTQYF. CDR3 nucleotides: TGTGCCAGCAGCTTACCCGCAACTAGCGGGACTGATACGCAGTATTTT.

V gene TRBV7-7 combines with J gene TRBJ2-5; D is perhaps TRBD1 (6 bases). V was shortened by 4 bases and J by 7 bases, with 19 bases between the two germline ends. Germline assignment: CDR1 SSHAT and CDR2 FNYEAQ (reference sequence). The CDR3 runs 15 residues. Here the CDR3 reads CASSSGHFLGATQYF. In DNA form, the CDR3 reads TGTGCCAGCAGCTCGGGGCACTTCCTGGGGGCGACCCAGTACTTC.

Of note for this clone: A much larger clone sits a single nucleotide away, making a read error possible. CDR3 residues: CAWKSGRTGNTLYF. The CDR3 nucleotides are TGTGCCTGGAAGTCGGGGCGGACTGGAAACACCCTATATTTT. The chain joins TRBV30 to TRBJ1-3, with D perhaps TRBD1 (5 bases). Germline CDR1 reads GTSNPN; CDR2 reads SVGIG (reference sequence). The CDR3 spans 14 residues.

The chain has TRBV19 and TRBJ2-1, with 11 bases aligning to TRBD2. Germline V gene sequence: CDR1 LNHDA, CDR2 SQIVND (reference sequence). The V segment lost 3 bases and the J segment 7 bases; nucleotides outside the gene matches: 5. The CDR3 sequence is 15 residues long. The CDR3: CASSMTSGNHNEQFF. CDR3 coding DNA: TGTGCCAGTAGTATGACTAGCGGGAATCATAATGAGCAGTTCTTC. Based on the CDR3 plus reference TRBV19 and TRBJ2-1, the full variable domain is DGGITQSPKYLFRKEGQNVTLSCEQNLNHDAMYWYRQDPGQGLRLIYYSQIVNDFQKGDIAEGYSVSREKKESFPLTVTSAQKNPTAFYLCASSMTSGNHNEQFFGPGTRLTVL.

This clone was counted only a few times. The chain employs TRBV7-8 and TRBJ2-3; 7 positions match TRBD2. The junction had 14 bases not matched to a gene; V was cut back by 5 bases and J by 6 bases. Germline loops: CDR1 SGHVS, CDR2 FQNEAQ. CDR3 size: 16 residues. The CDR3 sequence is CASSLRAGEGPDTQYF. As DNA, the CDR3 is TGTGCCAGCAGCCTCCGCGCTGGGGAGGGCCCGGATACGCAGTATTTT.

The V gene is TRBV6-1, the J gene TRBJ1-1; a possible D gene is TRBD1 (6 bases). Germline loops: CDR1 MNHNS, CDR2 SASEGT. V lost 2 bases and J lost 1, with 11 bases in between. The CDR3 length is 15 residues. Written as DNA, the CDR3 is TGTGCCAGCAGTGAACCGGGGGCAGCGAACACTGAAGCTTTCTTT. Its protein is CASSEPGAANTEAFF.

The chain combines TRBV4-2 with TRBJ2-7; TRBD1 matches 10 bases. The germline V gene has CDR1 LGHNA and CDR2 YNFKEQ. CDR3 length: 15 residues. J gave up 3 bases and V 3 bases, and 5 bases lay outside the gene matches. In DNA, the CDR3 is TGTGCCAGCAGCCAGGACAGGGGGGGTATCTACGAGCAGTACTTC. This sequence encodes CASSQDRGGIYEQYF.

This clone was picked up one time. This chain uses TRBV6-1 with TRBJ2-7; 7 bases match TRBD1. The ends lost 2 bases at V and 4 bases at J; junction bases unmatched: 5. The CDR3 length is 14 residues. Per germline, CDR1 MNHNS and CDR2 SASEGT. The CDR3 loop is CASSEFRQGYEQYF. The CDR3 DNA is TGTGCCAGCAGTGAATTTAGACAGGGATACGAGCAGTACTTC.

V usage is TRBV9 and J usage is TRBJ2-4; the D gene could be TRBD1 or TRBD2 (5 bases each). CDR1 and CDR2 from the germline V gene are SGDLS and YYNGEE. Trimming removed 3 bases from V and 3 bases from J, with 10 bases in between. The CDR3 loop spans 14 amino acids. The CDR3 protein is CASSAGTDKNIQYF. The DNA of the CDR3 is TGTGCCAGCAGCGCCGGGACGGACAAAAACATTCAGTACTTC.

The chain links TRBV6-1 to TRBJ1-1, with TRBD1 as a possible D gene (5 bases). Between the trimmed V and J ends, which lost 2 bases and 0 bases, there was a span of 10 bases. Germline values: CDR1 MNHNS, CDR2 SASEGT. This CDR3 is 15 amino acids long. CDR3 residues: CASSELGPMNTEAFF. Written as DNA, the CDR3 is TGTGCCAGCAGTGAACTGGGACCCATGAACACTGAAGCTTTCTTT.

The gene calls are TRBV5-5 and TRBJ2-1; a possible D gene is TRBD2 (6 bases). V gave up 0 bases and J gave up 6 bases, with 10 bases separating them. Germline V gene data show CDR1 as SGHKS and CDR2 as YYEKEE (reference sequence). This CDR3 has 14 amino acids. CDR3 in amino acids: CASSLELGGNEQFF. CDR3 sequence (DNA): TGTGCCAGCAGCTTGGAACTGGGGGGCAATGAGCAGTTCTTC. The complete variable domain, with remaining parts taken from reference TRBV5-5 and TRBJ2-1, reads DAGVTQSPTHLIKTRGQQVTLRCSPISGHKSVSWYQQVLGQGPQFIFQYYEKEERGRGNFPDRFSARQFPNYSSELNVNALLLGDSALYLCASSLELGGNEQFFGPGTRLTVL.

This clone was recorded once. This chain connects TRBV6-5 to TRBJ2-3; 7 bases are shared with TRBD1. V lost 10 bases, J lost 2 bases, and 9 bases stayed unmatched. The V gene's germline CDR1 is MNHEY and CDR2 SVGAGI. This CDR3 contains 14 residues. In DNA, the CDR3 is TGTGCCATCAAGCCGGGACAGAACACAGATACGCAGTATTTT. This translates into CAIKPGQNTDTQYF.

The chain joins TRBV9 to TRBJ2-7; maybe TRBD2 (6 bases). Germline CDR1 is SGDLS and CDR2 is YYNGEE. There are 15 residues in the CDR3. Trimming left V 0 bases short and J 6 bases short, with 16 bases between. This CDR3 is CASSVGGGSISEQYF. The CDR3 bases are TGTGCCAGCAGCGTAGGCGGAGGGAGTATCAGCGAGCAGTACTTC.

The V call is TRBV28, the J call TRBJ2-5; 7 bases are shared with TRBD2. This CDR3 spans 14 amino acids. CDR1 and CDR2 from the germline V gene are MDHEN and SYDVKM. V lost 6 bases and J lost 2; bases outside the gene matches: 6. The CDR3 bases are TGTGCCAGCAGGGGGGGGACTGGACAAGAGACCCAGTACTTC. It specifies CASRGGTGQETQYF.

The chain is built from TRBV6-1 and TRBJ2-3, with D possibly TRBD1 on 7 matching bases. Per germline, CDR1 MNHNS and CDR2 SASEGT. The V and J ends lost 4 bases and 1 base respectively, with 12 bases between them. The CDR3 loop spans 15 amino acids. CDR3 residues: CASSAGGGRTDTQYF. DNA for the CDR3: TGTGCCAGCAGTGCAGGGGGAGGTCGCACAGATACGCAGTATTTT.

This clone has only one observation. The chain uses TRBV5-1 and TRBJ1-1; 12 bases agree with TRBD1. Germline values: CDR1 SGHRS, CDR2 YFSETQ. The CDR3 loop spans 15 amino acids. Trimming at V came to 4 bases and at J to 6 bases, leaving 7 bases not matched to a gene. The CDR3 loop is CASSTGQGAWAEAFF. In nucleotides, the CDR3 is TGCGCCAGCAGCACGGGACAGGGGGCCTGGGCTGAAGCTTTCTTT.

The rearrangement joins TRBV28 to TRBJ2-7; unclear D gene. This CDR3 spans 16 amino acids. The germline CDR1 and CDR2 sequences are MDHEN and SYDVKM. The germline V and J ends were trimmed by 2 bases and 4 bases, with 18 bases remaining between them. The CDR3 DNA sequence: TGTGCCAGCAGTTTACCCCTTGGACGCGATTCGTACGAGCAGTACTTC. This codes for CASSLPLGRDSYEQYF.

The V and J genes are TRBV5-8 and TRBJ1-2; 12 nucleotides align to TRBD1. Germline-derived CDR1 and CDR2 are SGHTS and YDEGEE. With V trimmed by 5 bases and J by 7 bases, 6 bases remained unmatched. This CDR3 is 14 amino acids long. DNA for the CDR3: TGTGCCAGCAGAAAGGGACAGGGGGCTATTGGCTACACCTTC. Its protein product is CASRKGQGAIGYTF.

V and J are TRBV7-9 and TRBJ2-7; D is ambiguous. The germline V gene encodes CDR1 SEHNR and CDR2 FQNEAQ (reference sequence). This CDR3 is built from 14 residues. The V end lost 3 bases, the J end lost 0 bases, and 9 bases lay between the germline ends. CDR3 in DNA: TGTGCCAGCAGCTTTCTGGGAACCTCCTACGAGCAGTACTTC. This sequence encodes CASSFLGTSYEQYF.

CDR3 loop: CAISESLSLGDTEAFF. The CDR3 coding sequence is TGTGCCATCAGTGAGTCACTGAGTCTGGGGGACACTGAAGCTTTCTTT. J is TRBJ1-1 and V is TRBV10-3; perhaps TRBD1 as D (5 bases). Germline lookup yields CDR1 ENHRY and CDR2 SYGVKD. The CDR3 spans 16 residues. The V end lost 0 bases, the J end lost 3 bases, and 14 bases lay between the germline ends.

V and J are TRBV7-8 and TRBJ2-5, with 7 nucleotides matching TRBD1. The CDR3 is 12 amino acids. With 3 bases clipped from V and 11 bases from J, the junction kept 6 bases outside the gene matches. Germline V gene lookup returns CDR1 SGHVS and CDR2 FQNEAQ. CDR3 DNA: TGTGCCAGCAGCTTCCAGCAGGGGGAGCAGTACTTC. Amino acids: CASSFQQGEQYF. The full variable domain, with the rest looked up from reference TRBV7-8 and TRBJ2-5, is GAGVSQSPRYKVAKRGQDVALRCDPISGHVSLFWYQQALGQGPEFLTYFQNEAQLDKSGLPSDRFFAERPEGSVSTLKIQRTQQEDSAVYLCASSFQQGEQYFGPGTRLLVL.

The V gene is TRBV25-1, the J gene TRBJ1-2; weak D call: TRBD1 (5 bases). V was pared by 2 bases and J by 7 bases, with 20 bases between. CDR3 size: 16 residues. Germline assignment: CDR1 MGHDK and CDR2 SYGVNS. CDR3 nucleotides: TGTGCCAGCAGTGAAGGAGGTTCAGGGACTCCCGTTGGCTACACCTTC. As protein: CASSEGGSGTPVGYTF.